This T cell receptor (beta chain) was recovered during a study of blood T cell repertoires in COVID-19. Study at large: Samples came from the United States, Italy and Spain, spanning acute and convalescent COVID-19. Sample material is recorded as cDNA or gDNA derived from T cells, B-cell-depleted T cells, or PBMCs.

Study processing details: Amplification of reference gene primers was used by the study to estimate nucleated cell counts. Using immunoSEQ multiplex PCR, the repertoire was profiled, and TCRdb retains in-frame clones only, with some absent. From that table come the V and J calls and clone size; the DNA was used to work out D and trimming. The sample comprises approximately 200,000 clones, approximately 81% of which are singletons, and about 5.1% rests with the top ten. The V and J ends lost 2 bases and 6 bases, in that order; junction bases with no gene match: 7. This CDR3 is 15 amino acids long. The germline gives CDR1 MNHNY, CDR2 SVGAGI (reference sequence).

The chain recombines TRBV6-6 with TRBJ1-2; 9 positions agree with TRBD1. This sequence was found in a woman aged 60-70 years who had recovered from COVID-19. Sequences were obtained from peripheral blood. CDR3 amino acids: CASSYLNRDRDGYTF. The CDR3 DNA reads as TGTGCCAGCAGTTACCTTAACCGGGACAGGGATGGCTACACCTTC.